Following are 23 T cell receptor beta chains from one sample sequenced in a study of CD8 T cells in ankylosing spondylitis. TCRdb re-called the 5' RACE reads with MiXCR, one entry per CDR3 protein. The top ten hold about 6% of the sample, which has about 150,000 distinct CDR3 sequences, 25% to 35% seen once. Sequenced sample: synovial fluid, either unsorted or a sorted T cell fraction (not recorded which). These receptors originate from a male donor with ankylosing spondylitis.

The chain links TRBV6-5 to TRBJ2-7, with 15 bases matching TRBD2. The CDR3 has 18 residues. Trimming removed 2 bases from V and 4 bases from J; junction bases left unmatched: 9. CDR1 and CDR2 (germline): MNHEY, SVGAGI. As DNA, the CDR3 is TGTGCCAGCAGTTACACTCCGGGACTAGCGGGAGGCCCTTACGAGCAGTACTTC. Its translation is CASSYTPGLAGGPYEQYF.

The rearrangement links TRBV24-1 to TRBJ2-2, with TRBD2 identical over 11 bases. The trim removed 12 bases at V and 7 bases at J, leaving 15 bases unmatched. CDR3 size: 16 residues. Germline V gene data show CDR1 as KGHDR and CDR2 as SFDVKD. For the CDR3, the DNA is TGTGCCCCCGACCGGCTACTAGCGGGAGATCACGGGGAGCTGTTTTTT. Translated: CAPDRLLAGDHGELFF.

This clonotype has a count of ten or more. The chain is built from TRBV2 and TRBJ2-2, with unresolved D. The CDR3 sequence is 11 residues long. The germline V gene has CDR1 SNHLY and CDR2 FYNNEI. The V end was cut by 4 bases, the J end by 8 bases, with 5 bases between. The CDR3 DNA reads TGTGCCAGCAGTGTGGCTGGGGAGCTGTTTTTT. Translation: CASSVAGELFF.

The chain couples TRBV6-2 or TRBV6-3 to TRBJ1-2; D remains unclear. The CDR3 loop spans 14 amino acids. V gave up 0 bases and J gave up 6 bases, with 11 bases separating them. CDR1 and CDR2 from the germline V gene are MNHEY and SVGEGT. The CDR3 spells CASSYSSGFDGYTF. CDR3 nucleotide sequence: TGTGCCAGCAGTTACTCATCCGGGTTCGATGGCTACACCTTC.

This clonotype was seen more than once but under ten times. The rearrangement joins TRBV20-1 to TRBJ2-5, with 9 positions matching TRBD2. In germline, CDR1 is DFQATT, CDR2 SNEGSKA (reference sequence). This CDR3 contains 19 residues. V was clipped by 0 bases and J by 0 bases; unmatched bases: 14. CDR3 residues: CSARDLRLAGRGDQETQYF. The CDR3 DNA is TGCAGTGCTAGAGATCTTCGGCTAGCGGGGAGGGGGGACCAAGAGACCCAGTACTTC.

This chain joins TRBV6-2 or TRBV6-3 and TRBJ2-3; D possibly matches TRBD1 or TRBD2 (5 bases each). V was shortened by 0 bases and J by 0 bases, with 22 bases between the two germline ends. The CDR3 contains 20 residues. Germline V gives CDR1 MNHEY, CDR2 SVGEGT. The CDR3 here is CASSYSGGPSGASSTDTQYF. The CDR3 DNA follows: TGTGCCAGCAGTTACTCGGGCGGTCCTTCCGGGGCCTCTAGCACAGATACGCAGTATTTT.

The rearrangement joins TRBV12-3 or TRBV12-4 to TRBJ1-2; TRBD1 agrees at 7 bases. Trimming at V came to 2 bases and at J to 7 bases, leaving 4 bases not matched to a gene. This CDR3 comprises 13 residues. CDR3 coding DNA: TGTGCCAGCAGTTTAACAGGGGTGGGTGGCTACACCTTC. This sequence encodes CASSLTGVGGYTF.

CDR3 residues: CSASLAGGGFRSYNEQFF. CDR3 sequence (DNA): TGCAGTGCTTCCCTAGCGGGAGGGGGGTTCCGCTCCTACAATGAGCAGTTCTTC. This rearrangement joins TRBV20-1 to TRBJ2-1; 12 bases are shared with TRBD2. Germline values: CDR1 DFQATT, CDR2 SNEGSKA (reference sequence). This CDR3 spans 18 amino acids. The V gene end was trimmed by 5 bases and the J gene end by 0 bases; junction bases not matched to a gene: 11.

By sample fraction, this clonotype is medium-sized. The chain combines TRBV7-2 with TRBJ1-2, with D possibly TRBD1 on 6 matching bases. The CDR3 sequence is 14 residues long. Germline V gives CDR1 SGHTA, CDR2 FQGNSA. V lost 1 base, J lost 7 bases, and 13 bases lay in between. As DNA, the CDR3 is TGTGCCAGCAGCTTAGTCCTCCAGGGGACTGGCTACACCTTC. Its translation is CASSLVLQGTGYTF.

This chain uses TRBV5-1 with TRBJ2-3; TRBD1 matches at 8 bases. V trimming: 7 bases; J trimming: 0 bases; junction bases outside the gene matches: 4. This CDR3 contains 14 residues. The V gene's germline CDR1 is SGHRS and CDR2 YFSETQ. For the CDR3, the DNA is TGCGCCAGCTGCTCAGGGGGCAGCACAGATACGCAGTATTTT. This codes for CASCSGGSTDTQYF.

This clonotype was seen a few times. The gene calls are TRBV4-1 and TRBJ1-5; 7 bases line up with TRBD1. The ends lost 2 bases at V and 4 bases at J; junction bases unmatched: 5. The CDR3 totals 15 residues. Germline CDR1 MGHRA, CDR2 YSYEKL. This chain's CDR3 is CASSQTGVRNQPQHF. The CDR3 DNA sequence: TGCGCCAGCAGCCAAACAGGGGTTCGAAATCAGCCCCAGCATTTT.

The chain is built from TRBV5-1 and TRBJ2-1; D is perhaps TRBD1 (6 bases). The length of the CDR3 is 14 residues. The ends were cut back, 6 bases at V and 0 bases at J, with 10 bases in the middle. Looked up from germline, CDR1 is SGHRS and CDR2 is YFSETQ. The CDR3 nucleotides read TGCGCCAGCAAAGGGGGAAGCTCCTACAATGAGCAGTTCTTC. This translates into CASKGGSSYNEQFF.

The CDR3 DNA reads TGTGCCAGCAGCTCCCGGGCCTCCCACACTGAAGCTTTCTTT. It encodes CASSSRASHTEAFF. This sequence joins TRBV7-9 and TRBJ1-1; D is unresolved. The CDR3 sequence is 14 residues long. Per germline, CDR1 SEHNR and CDR2 FQNEAQ (reference sequence). V was clipped by 4 bases and J by 3 bases, with 12 bases between them.

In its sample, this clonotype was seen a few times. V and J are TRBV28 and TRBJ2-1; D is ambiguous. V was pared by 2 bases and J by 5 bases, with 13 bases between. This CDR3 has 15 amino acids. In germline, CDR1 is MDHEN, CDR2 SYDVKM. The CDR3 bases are TGTGCCAGCAGTTTACCCTCCCTTGGGGACAATGAGCAGTTCTTC. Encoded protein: CASSLPSLGDNEQFF.

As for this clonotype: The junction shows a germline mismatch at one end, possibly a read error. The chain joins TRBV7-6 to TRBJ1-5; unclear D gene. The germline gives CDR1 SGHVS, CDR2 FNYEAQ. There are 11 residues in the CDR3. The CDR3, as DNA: TGTGCCAGCAGCTTAGGTCAGGCCCAGCATTTT. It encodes CASSLGQAQHF. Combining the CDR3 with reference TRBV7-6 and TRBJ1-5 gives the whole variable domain GAGVSQSPRYKVTKRGQDVALRCDPISGHVSLYWYRQALGQGPEFLTYFNYEAQQDKSGLPNDRFSAERPEGSISTLTIQRTEQRDSAMYRCASSLGQAQHFGDGTRLSIL.

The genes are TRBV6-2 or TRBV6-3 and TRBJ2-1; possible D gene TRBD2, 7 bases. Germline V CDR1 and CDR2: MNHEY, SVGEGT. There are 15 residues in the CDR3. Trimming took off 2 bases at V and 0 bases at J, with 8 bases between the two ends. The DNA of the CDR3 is TGTGCCAGCAGTTACCGGGGGGCCTCCTACAATGAGCAGTTCTTC. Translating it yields CASSYRGASYNEQFF.

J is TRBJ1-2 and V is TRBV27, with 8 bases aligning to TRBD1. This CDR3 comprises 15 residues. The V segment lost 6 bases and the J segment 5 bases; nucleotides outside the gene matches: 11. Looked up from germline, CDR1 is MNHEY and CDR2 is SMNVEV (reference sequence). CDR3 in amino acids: CASSRWGQAIYGYTF. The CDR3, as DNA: TGTGCCAGCAGCCGCTGGGGACAGGCGATTTATGGCTACACCTTC.

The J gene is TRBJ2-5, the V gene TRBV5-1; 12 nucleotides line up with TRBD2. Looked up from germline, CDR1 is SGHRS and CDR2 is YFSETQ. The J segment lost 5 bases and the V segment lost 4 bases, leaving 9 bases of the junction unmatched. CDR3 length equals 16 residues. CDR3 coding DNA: TGCGCCAGCAGCCCTACTAGCGGGGGGCTCTGGGAGACCCAGTACTTC. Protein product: CASSPTSGGLWETQYF.

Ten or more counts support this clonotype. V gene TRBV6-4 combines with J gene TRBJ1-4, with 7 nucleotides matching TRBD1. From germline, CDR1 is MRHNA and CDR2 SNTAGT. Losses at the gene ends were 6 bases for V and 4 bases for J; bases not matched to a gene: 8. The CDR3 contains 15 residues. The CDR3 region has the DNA TGTGCCAGCAGAAACCGGGACAGCTATAATGAAAAACTGTTTTTT. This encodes CASRNRDSYNEKLFF.

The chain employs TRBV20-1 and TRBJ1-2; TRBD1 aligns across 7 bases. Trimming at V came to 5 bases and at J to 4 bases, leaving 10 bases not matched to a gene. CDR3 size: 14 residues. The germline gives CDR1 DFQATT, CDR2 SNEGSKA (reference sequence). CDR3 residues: CSAGPTGRSYGYTF. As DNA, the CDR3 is TGCAGTGCTGGCCCGACAGGGAGGTCCTATGGCTACACCTTC.

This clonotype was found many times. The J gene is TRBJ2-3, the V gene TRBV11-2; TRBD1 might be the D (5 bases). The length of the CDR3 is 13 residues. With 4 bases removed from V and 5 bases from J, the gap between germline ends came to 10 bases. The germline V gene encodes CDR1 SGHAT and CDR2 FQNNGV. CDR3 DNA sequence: TGTGCCAGCAGCTCCCTTAGGGGAGATACGCAGTATTTT. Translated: CASSSLRGDTQYF.

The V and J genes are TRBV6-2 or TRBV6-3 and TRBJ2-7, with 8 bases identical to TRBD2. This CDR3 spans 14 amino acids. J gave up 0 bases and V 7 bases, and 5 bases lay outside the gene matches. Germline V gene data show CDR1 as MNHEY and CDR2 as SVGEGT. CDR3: CASTAGGSSYEQYF. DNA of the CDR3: TGTGCCAGCACGGCGGGAGGATCCTCCTACGAGCAGTACTTC.

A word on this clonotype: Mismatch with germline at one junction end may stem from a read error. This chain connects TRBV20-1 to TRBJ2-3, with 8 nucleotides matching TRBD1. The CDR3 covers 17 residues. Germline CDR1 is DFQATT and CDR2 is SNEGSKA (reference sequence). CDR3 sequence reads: CCASPDRVGVGTDTQYF. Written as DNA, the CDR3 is TGCTGTGCTAGTCCGGACAGGGTAGGCGTCGGCACAGATACGCAGTATTTT.